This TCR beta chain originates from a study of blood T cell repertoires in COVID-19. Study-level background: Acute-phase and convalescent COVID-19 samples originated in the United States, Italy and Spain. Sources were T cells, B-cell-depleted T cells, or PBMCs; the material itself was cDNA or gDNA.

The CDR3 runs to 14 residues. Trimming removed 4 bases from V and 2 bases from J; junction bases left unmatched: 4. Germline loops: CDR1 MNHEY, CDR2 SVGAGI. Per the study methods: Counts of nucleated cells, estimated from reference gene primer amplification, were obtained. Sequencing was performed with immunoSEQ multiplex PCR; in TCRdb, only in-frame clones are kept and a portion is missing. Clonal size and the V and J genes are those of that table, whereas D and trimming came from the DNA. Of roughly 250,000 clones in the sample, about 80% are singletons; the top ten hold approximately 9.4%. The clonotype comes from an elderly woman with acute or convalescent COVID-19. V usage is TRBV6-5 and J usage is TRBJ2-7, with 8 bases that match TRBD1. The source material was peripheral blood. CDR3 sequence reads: CASSSTGAPYEQYF. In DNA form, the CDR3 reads TGTGCCAGCAGTTCGACAGGGGCCCCCTACGAGCAGTACTTC.